Each of the 32 T cell receptor beta chains below was sequenced from the same sample in a study of blood T cell repertoires in COVID-19. Assay: immunoSEQ multiplex PCR; the TCRdb copy retains only in-frame clones and omits some. The sample comprises tens of thousands of clones, roughly 73% of which are singletons, and 7.5% to 10% rests with the top ten. Input material: peripheral blood. The receptors were sampled from a human donor in a cohort sampled during active COVID-19.

The rearrangement joins TRBV28 to TRBJ1-1, with D perhaps matching TRBD1 (6 bases). V was clipped by 4 bases and J by 6 bases, with 15 bases between them. This CDR3 has 14 amino acids. The germline V gene has CDR1 MDHEN and CDR2 SYDVKM. The CDR3 sequence is CASSSPGHRSEAFF. CDR3 nucleotide sequence: TGTGCCAGCAGTTCCCCGGGACATCGGTCTGAAGCTTTCTTT.

This chain links TRBV7-9 with TRBJ2-1, with D maybe TRBD1 (6 bases). Germline V CDR1 and CDR2: SEHNR, FQNEAQ (reference sequence). The V end lost 5 bases, the J end lost 7 bases, and 9 bases lay between the germline ends. The CDR3 has 12 residues. Here the CDR3 DNA reads TGTGCCAGCAGCGTACAGGGAAATGAGCAGTTCTTC. It yields the protein CASSVQGNEQFF.

The chain recombines TRBV6-5 with TRBJ2-1; TRBD2 is a possible D gene (6 bases). This CDR3 contains 14 residues. Trimming pared 0 bases from V and 5 bases from J, leaving 8 bases between. Germline V CDR1 and CDR2: MNHEY, SVGAGI. This CDR3 is CASSYSWTNNEQFF. Written as DNA, the CDR3 is TGTGCCAGCAGTTACTCCTGGACTAACAATGAGCAGTTCTTC.

This chain links TRBV5-1 with TRBJ1-3; the D is unclear. The V end lost 5 bases, the J end lost 0 bases, and 18 bases lay between the germline ends. This CDR3 contains 17 residues. CDR1 SGHRS and CDR2 YFSETQ come from the germline V gene. The DNA of the CDR3 is TGCGCCAGCAGGCCCCAAGGAGGAACCTACTCTGGAAACACCATATATTTT. As protein: CASRPQGGTYSGNTIYF.

The sample holds a few counts of this clone. The chain uses TRBV5-6 and TRBJ1-1, with 7 bases aligning to TRBD1. The germline V gene has CDR1 SGHDT and CDR2 YYEEEE. The CDR3 is made up of 14 amino acids. Unmatched junction bases numbered 4, after V lost 4 bases and J lost 1 base. The CDR3 spells CASSRRTGNTEAFF. CDR3 DNA sequence: TGTGCCAGCAGCCGGAGGACAGGGAACACTGAAGCTTTCTTT.

This chain joins TRBV28 and TRBJ2-1; 7 bases line up with TRBD2. Germline V gene lookup returns CDR1 MDHEN and CDR2 SYDVKM. The CDR3 extends over 16 amino acids. The V segment lost 5 bases and the J segment 9 bases; nucleotides outside the gene matches: 16. CDR3 in amino acids: CASSLPGTGGSIEQFF. CDR3 bases: TGTGCCAGCAGTCTCCCGGGTACCGGGGGGTCTATTGAGCAGTTCTTC. Filled out from reference TRBV28 and TRBJ2-1, the complete variable domain reads DVKVTQSSRYLVKRTGEKVFLECVQDMDHENMFWYRQDPGLGLRLIYFSYDVKMKEKGDIPEGYSVSREKKERFSLILESASTNQTSMYLCASSLPGTGGSIEQFFGPGTRLTVL.

CDR3 coding DNA: TGCGCCAGCAGCCTCGCCGGGACAGGACAAGAGACCCAGTACTTC. Its translation is CASSLAGTGQETQYF. The genes are TRBV5-1 and TRBJ2-5; TRBD1 agrees at 8 bases. With 4 bases clipped from V and 2 bases from J, the junction kept 7 bases outside the gene matches. Germline V gene sequence: CDR1 SGHRS, CDR2 YFSETQ. The length of the CDR3 is 15 residues.

The gene calls are TRBV2 and TRBJ1-6, with TRBD1 matching 7 bases. This CDR3 contains 19 residues. The germline V gene encodes CDR1 SNHLY and CDR2 FYNNEI. V shed 5 bases, J shed 0 bases, and the junction held 13 bases outside the gene matches. CDR3 DNA sequence: TGTGCCAGCAGTCCTACCGGGACAGCGTTGAGCTCCTATAATTCACCCCTCCACTTT. This encodes CASSPTGTALSSYNSPLHF.

In its sample, this clone was seen once. DNA of the CDR3: TGTGCCAGCAGTTCGGTTAACAGGAGAACAACTAATGAAAAACTGTTTTTT. Amino acids: CASSSVNRRTTNEKLFF. The V and J genes are TRBV6-2 or TRBV6-3 and TRBJ1-4; tentative D call: TRBD1 (5 bases). V lost 4 bases and J lost 0, with 15 bases in between. The CDR3 covers 17 residues. Germline assignment: CDR1 MNHEY and CDR2 SVGEGT.

The chain uses TRBV10-1 and TRBJ2-7, with D possibly TRBD2 on 6 matching bases. The germline CDR1 and CDR2 sequences are WNHNN and SYGVQD (reference sequence). V shed 0 bases and J shed 6 bases, with 12 bases lying between them. The CDR3 totals 14 residues. This CDR3 is CASSESGGGTEQYF. CDR3 coding DNA: TGCGCCAGCAGTGAGTCGGGTGGGGGGACCGAGCAGTACTTC.

This clone was seen only a few times. V usage is TRBV6-5 and J usage is TRBJ1-1, with D unclear. Between the trimmed V and J ends, which lost 8 bases and 7 bases, there was a span of 14 bases. Germline values: CDR1 MNHEY, CDR2 SVGAGI. CDR3 length: 12 residues. In DNA, the CDR3 is TGTGCCAGCGCGAGAAATCAGGATGAAGCTTTCTTT. Its protein is CASARNQDEAFF.

The V gene is TRBV7-8, the J gene TRBJ1-3; D remains ambiguous. Germline V CDR1 and CDR2: SGHVS, FQNEAQ. CDR3 length: 15 residues. V lost 5 bases and J 3 bases, leaving 14 bases between the germline ends. CDR3 nucleotides: TGTGCCAGCAGCCGAACCAGGACTTTTGGAAACACCATATATTTT. Translation gives CASSRTRTFGNTIYF.

The V call is TRBV6-2 or TRBV6-3, the J call TRBJ1-2; perhaps TRBD1 as D (6 bases). The CDR3 sequence is 17 residues long. V lost 2 bases and J lost 0, with 16 bases in between. CDR1 is MNHEY and CDR2 is SVGEGT in the germline V gene. The CDR3 DNA sequence: TGTGCCAGCAGTTACCCACTACAGGGAGAGTCTAACTATGGCTACACCTTC. Its protein is CASSYPLQGESNYGYTF.

This rearrangement joins TRBV27 to TRBJ2-5, with 10 bases aligning to TRBD2. The germline CDR1 and CDR2 sequences are MNHEY and SMNVEV (reference sequence). With V trimmed by 10 bases and J by 1 base, 9 bases remained unmatched. This CDR3 has 15 amino acids. The CDR3 nucleotides read TGTGCCACCCGGGGTAGCGGGGGGTTCCAAGAGACCCAGTACTTC. The encoded protein is CATRGSGGFQETQYF.

As regards this clone: It differs at one base from a far larger clone, so likely a read error. At the DNA level, this CDR3 is encoded by other sequences in the same sample as well. The chain couples TRBV7-6 to TRBJ2-2; 9 bases match TRBD1. CDR3 length: 14 residues. V lost 5 bases to trimming and J lost 6 bases; unmatched junction nucleotides: 4. Germline loops: CDR1 SGHVS, CDR2 FNYEAQ. CDR3 nucleotides: TGTGCCAGCAGCCCACAGGGGGCGGCCGGGGAGCTGTTTTTT. This encodes CASSPQGAAGELFF. The full variable domain, its missing parts supplied by reference TRBV7-6 and TRBJ2-2, is GAGVSQSPRYKVTKRGQDVALRCDPISGHVSLYWYRQALGQGPEFLTYFNYEAQQDKSGLPNDRFSAERPEGSISTLTIQRTEQRDSAMYRCASSPQGAAGELFFGEGSRLTVL.

The gene calls are TRBV7-2 and TRBJ2-7; maybe TRBD2 (5 bases). CDR3 size: 13 residues. With 6 bases removed from V and 5 bases from J, the gap between germline ends came to 14 bases. From germline, CDR1 is SGHTA and CDR2 FQGNSA. CDR3: CASSSTRPDEQYF. CDR3 bases: TGTGCCAGCAGTTCCACTAGACCGGACGAGCAGTACTTC.

This clone is a singleton in its sample. The rearrangement joins TRBV2 to TRBJ2-7, with TRBD1 identical over 7 bases. The germline CDR1 and CDR2 sequences are SNHLY and FYNNEI. Trimming cost V 6 bases and J 1 base; bases outside gene matches: 3. The CDR3 has 13 amino acids. Written as DNA, the CDR3 is TGTGCCAGCAGCCCGGGACAGTCCTACGAGCAGTACTTC. Its protein product is CASSPGQSYEQYF.

CDR3 nucleotide sequence: TGTGCCAGCAGCTTAGGAGGACGAGGGACCGGGGAGCTGTTTTTT. Its translation: CASSLGGRGTGELFF. The gene calls are TRBV11-3 and TRBJ2-2; D might be TRBD2 (5 bases). The CDR3 has 15 residues. Germline CDR1 reads SGHNT; CDR2 reads YENEEA. The V and J ends lost 1 base and 5 bases respectively, with 11 bases between them.

The J gene is TRBJ2-3, the V gene TRBV11-2; D may be TRBD1 (6 bases). Germline V CDR1 and CDR2: SGHAT, FQNNGV. This CDR3 has 14 residues. The ends were cut back, 2 bases at V and 4 bases at J, with 10 bases in the middle. The CDR3 sequence: CASSLSRGSDTQYF. The CDR3 DNA follows: TGTGCCAGCAGCTTAAGCAGGGGATCAGATACGCAGTATTTT.

The genes are TRBV18 and TRBJ1-5; 10 bases are shared with TRBD1. This CDR3 region has 14 residues. J was trimmed by 9 bases and V by 5 bases; bases with no gene match: 7. Germline loops: CDR1 KGHSH, CDR2 LQKENI. The CDR3, as DNA: TGTGCCAGCTCATACGGACAGGGGGAGAGGCCCCAGCATTTT. Amino acid sequence: CASSYGQGERPQHF.

The chain carries TRBV19 and TRBJ2-1; 9 nucleotides line up with TRBD1. CDR1 is LNHDA, CDR2 SQIVND, per germline (reference sequence). The trim removed 4 bases at V and 9 bases at J, leaving 16 bases unmatched. This CDR3 region has 17 residues. The CDR3 coding sequence is TGTGCCAGTAGTACAAAGCTACAGGGGGCTTCGGGAAGTGAGCAGTTCTTC. This gives the protein CASSTKLQGASGSEQFF.

The chain joins TRBV15 to TRBJ2-7, with a possible D match to TRBD1 (6 bases). Looked up from germline, CDR1 is LNHNV and CDR2 is YYDKDF (reference sequence). The CDR3 sequence is 14 residues long. V was pared by 3 bases and J by 4 bases, with 13 bases between. This CDR3 reads CATSSRDKRYEQYF. The DNA for the CDR3 is TGTGCCACCAGCAGTCGGGACAAAAGGTACGAGCAGTACTTC.

The rearrangement uses TRBV3-1 (or the pseudogene TRBV3-2) and TRBJ1-2, with 9 bases matching TRBD1. This CDR3 has 16 amino acids. V was clipped by 5 bases and J by 4 bases; unmatched bases: 11. Germline V gene data show CDR1 as LGHDT and CDR2 as YNNKEL (reference sequence). The CDR3 spells CASSNRDRERSYGYTF. In DNA form, the CDR3 reads TGTGCCAGCAGCAACCGGGACAGGGAGCGGAGCTATGGCTACACCTTC.

Only one count was recorded for this clone. V and J are TRBV28 and TRBJ1-3; possible D gene TRBD1, 5 bases. V was shortened by 3 bases and J by 3 bases, with 6 bases between the two germline ends. The germline V gene has CDR1 MDHEN and CDR2 SYDVKM. This CDR3 region has 13 residues. The CDR3 coding sequence is TGTGCCAGCAGTTTCGACAGTGGAAACACCATATATTTT. Its protein product is CASSFDSGNTIYF.

This sequence joins TRBV5-1 and TRBJ2-1; no definite D call. CDR3 length equals 15 residues. Germline V gives CDR1 SGHRS, CDR2 YFSETQ. Trimming cost V 0 bases and J 0 bases, with 7 bases left between them. The chain's CDR3 is CASSLGSNSYNEQFF. CDR3 DNA: TGCGCCAGCAGCTTGGGCAGTAACTCCTACAATGAGCAGTTCTTC. The complete variable domain, with remaining parts taken from reference TRBV5-1 and TRBJ2-1, reads KAGVTQTPRYLIKTRGQQVTLSCSPISGHRSVSWYQQTPGQGLQFLFEYFSETQRNKGNFPGRFSGRQFSNSRSEMNVSTLELGDSALYLCASSLGSNSYNEQFFGPGTRLTVL.

The chain's CDR3 is CASSQAGGRYEQYF. The CDR3 DNA reads TGTGCCAGCAGCCAAGCGGGGGGCCGCTACGAGCAGTACTTC. The V gene is TRBV3-1 (or the pseudogene TRBV3-2), the J gene TRBJ2-7, with D perhaps matching TRBD2 (7 bases). The CDR3 spans 14 residues. CDR1 is LGHDT, CDR2 YNNKEL, per germline (reference sequence). The germline V and J ends were trimmed by 1 base and 3 bases, with 10 bases remaining between them.

A note on this clone: Other DNA sequences in the sample encode the same CDR3. This sequence joins TRBV3-1 (or the pseudogene TRBV3-2) and TRBJ1-1, with D unclear. The germline V gene encodes CDR1 LGHDT and CDR2 YNNKEL (reference sequence). CDR3 length: 13 amino acids. The V and J ends lost 5 bases and 1 base respectively, with 8 bases between them. The CDR3 here is CASSRRGNTEAFF. In nucleotides, the CDR3 is TGTGCCAGCAGCAGACGGGGGAACACTGAAGCTTTCTTT.

J is TRBJ2-3 and V is TRBV10-1; 7 bases fit TRBD2. Germline CDR1 WNHNN, CDR2 SYGVQD (reference sequence). The CDR3 is 15 residues long. The trim removed 3 bases at V and 3 bases at J, leaving 6 bases unmatched. CDR3 DNA: TGCGCCAGCAGTGACCCCGGACTAGGGACAGATACGCAGTATTTT. It specifies CASSDPGLGTDTQYF.

This clone occurred once. The J gene is TRBJ1-5, the V gene TRBV28; TRBD1 matches at 8 bases. V was clipped by 6 bases and J by 4 bases; unmatched bases: 8. Germline V CDR1 and CDR2: MDHEN, SYDVKM. This CDR3 has 15 amino acids. CDR3 residues: CASRRRTGWNQPQHF. CDR3 nucleotide sequence: TGTGCCAGCAGAAGACGGACAGGGTGGAATCAGCCCCAGCATTTT.

The chain combines TRBV9 with TRBJ2-1; 9 bases align to TRBD2. Germline V gene sequence: CDR1 SGDLS, CDR2 YYNGEE. The V segment lost 0 bases and the J segment 9 bases; nucleotides outside the gene matches: 7. The CDR3 has 15 residues. The DNA for the CDR3 is TGTGCCAGCAGCGTAGCTGCGGGGGGGCAAGGTGAGCAGTTCTTC. Protein: CASSVAAGGQGEQFF.

The chain has TRBV5-1 and TRBJ2-7; no reliable D call. Germline V lookup: CDR1 SGHRS, CDR2 YFSETQ. The CDR3 is 14 residues long. Trimming removed 0 bases at V and 3 bases at J, with 10 bases between. CDR3 sequence: CASSLVEALYEQYF. The CDR3 nucleotides read TGCGCCAGCAGCTTGGTCGAGGCGCTCTACGAGCAGTACTTC.

The chain employs TRBV27 and TRBJ1-4; the match to TRBD1 covers 7 bases. This CDR3 contains 13 residues. Per germline, CDR1 MNHEY and CDR2 SMNVEV (reference sequence). V dropped 8 bases and J dropped 8; count of bases not matched to a gene: 8. The CDR3 loop is CASGGQVGEKLFF. CDR3 DNA: TGTGCCAGCGGCGGACAGGTCGGGGAAAAACTGTTTTTT. Combining the CDR3 with reference TRBV27 and TRBJ1-4 gives the whole variable domain EAQVTQNPRYLITVTGKKLTVTCSQNMNHEYMSWYRQDPGLGLRQIYYSMNVEVTDKGDVPEGYKVSRKEKRNFPLILESPSPNQTSLYFCASGGQVGEKLFFGSGTQLSVL.